One and the same sample provided the 23 T cell receptor beta chains below, sequenced in a study of blood T cell repertoires in COVID-19. The assay was immunoSEQ multiplex PCR, and TCRdb's table has in-frame clones only and misses some. Among under 200,000 clones listed, 84% were seen once. Sequencing used peripheral blood. These receptors were collected from a man younger than 35 with active or convalescent COVID-19.

V and J are TRBV24-1 and TRBJ2-5; possibly TRBD2 for D (6 bases). The CDR3 is 15 amino acids. Germline V gene sequence: CDR1 KGHDR, CDR2 SFDVKD. Trimming cost V 3 bases and J 4 bases, with 14 bases left between them. CDR3 in amino acids: CATSDASGGVETQYF. The CDR3 nucleotides read TGTGCCACCAGTGATGCCAGTGGAGGGGTAGAGACCCAGTACTTC.

The J gene is TRBJ1-1, the V gene TRBV5-4, with 10 nucleotides matching TRBD1. In germline, CDR1 is SGHNT, CDR2 YYREEE (reference sequence). CDR3 size: 17 residues. Germline trimming cut 3 bases from V and 1 base from J; bases unmatched to any gene: 9. CDR3 bases: TGTGCCAGCAGCTCCCCCGGGACAGGGGCGGCGAACACTGAAGCTTTCTTT. The encoded protein is CASSSPGTGAANTEAFF.

The rearrangement links TRBV29-1 to TRBJ1-2, with TRBD1 as a possible D gene (6 bases). The germline V and J ends were trimmed by 4 bases and 3 bases, with 9 bases remaining between them. Germline lookup yields CDR1 SQVTM and CDR2 ANQGSEA. This CDR3 has 12 residues. This CDR3 is CSVGQADYGYTF. CDR3 DNA sequence: TGCAGCGTTGGACAGGCCGACTATGGCTACACCTTC.

The gene calls are TRBV6-5 and TRBJ1-5; D not certain. Per germline, CDR1 MNHEY and CDR2 SVGAGI. The V end lost 8 bases, the J end lost 7 bases, and 9 bases lay between the germline ends. The CDR3 is 11 residues long. The CDR3 is CASAREQPQHF. As DNA, the CDR3 is TGTGCCAGCGCGAGGGAACAGCCCCAGCATTTT.

The CDR3 nucleotides are TGTGCCAGCAGTTTACCTACAGGGGACACTGAAGCTTTCTTT. Amino acid sequence: CASSLPTGDTEAFF. This chain links TRBV28 with TRBJ1-1; 7 bases fit TRBD1. Germline loops: CDR1 MDHEN, CDR2 SYDVKM. V dropped 2 bases and J dropped 3; count of bases not matched to a gene: 3. The CDR3 sequence is 14 residues long.

This clone was found a few times. This rearrangement joins TRBV6-6 to TRBJ1-5, with a possible D match to TRBD1 (5 bases). The CDR3 runs 14 residues. Germline V gives CDR1 MNHNY, CDR2 SVGAGI (reference sequence). V lost 6 bases, J lost 2 bases, and 11 bases lay in between. The CDR3 loop reads CASSVDSGNQPQHF. In DNA form, the CDR3 reads TGTGCCAGCAGCGTAGACAGTGGCAATCAGCCCCAGCATTTT.

This clone has only one observation. V is TRBV7-6 and J is TRBJ2-1; a weak D match, TRBD1 (6 bases). The CDR3 spans 17 residues. CDR1 is SGHVS, CDR2 FNYEAQ, per germline. Trimming took off 4 bases at V and 2 bases at J, with 18 bases between the two ends. The CDR3 bases are TGTGCCAGCAGCTACAACACAGGGTGGTCCACCTACAATGAGCAGTTCTTC. It specifies CASSYNTGWSTYNEQFF. Based on the CDR3 plus reference TRBV7-6 and TRBJ2-1, the full variable domain is GAGVSQSPRYKVTKRGQDVALRCDPISGHVSLYWYRQALGQGPEFLTYFNYEAQQDKSGLPNDRFSAERPEGSISTLTIQRTEQRDSAMYRCASSYNTGWSTYNEQFFGPGTRLTVL.

The chain combines TRBV9 with TRBJ2-2, with 10 bases that match TRBD2. J lost 4 bases, V lost 0 bases, and 6 bases had no gene match. This CDR3 has 17 amino acids. CDR1 SGDLS and CDR2 YYNGEE come from the germline V gene. The chain's CDR3 is CASSVETSGDSTGELFF. In nucleotides, the CDR3 is TGTGCCAGCAGCGTAGAAACTAGCGGGGACTCCACCGGGGAGCTGTTTTTT.

The rearrangement joins TRBV19 to TRBJ2-2; D unclear. V shed 0 bases and J shed 4 bases, with 9 bases lying between them. This CDR3 is built from 15 residues. The germline V gene encodes CDR1 LNHDA and CDR2 SQIVND (reference sequence). In nucleotides, the CDR3 is TGTGCCAGTAGTATAGAGGGTTCAGGCACCGGGGAGCTGTTTTTT. Its protein is CASSIEGSGTGELFF.

V is TRBV5-1 and J is TRBJ2-1; no definite D call. The CDR3 length is 12 residues. Germline assignment: CDR1 SGHRS and CDR2 YFSETQ. V dropped 6 bases and J dropped 6 bases, with 10 bases sitting between them. DNA for the CDR3: TGCGCCAGCATCAACTTCCTCAATGAGCAGTTCTTC. Protein: CASINFLNEQFF.

This chain uses TRBV6-5 with TRBJ1-1; D is unclear. The germline V gene encodes CDR1 MNHEY and CDR2 SVGAGI. There are 15 residues in the CDR3. The V and J ends lost 6 bases and 5 bases respectively, with 19 bases between them. CDR3 nucleotides: TGTGCCAGCAGGGGCCGGTCGGGGTCGCGTACTGAAGCTTTCTTT. As protein: CASRGRSGSRTEAFF.

The chain couples TRBV5-4 to TRBJ2-2, with 8 positions matching TRBD1. Germline values: CDR1 SGHNT, CDR2 YYREEE (reference sequence). The CDR3 is 15 amino acids. The V segment lost 3 bases and the J segment 5 bases; nucleotides outside the gene matches: 6. The CDR3 region is CASSYPRTGTGELFF. CDR3 DNA sequence: TGTGCCAGCAGCTACCCGCGGACAGGGACCGGGGAGCTGTTTTTT.

V usage is TRBV5-1 and J usage is TRBJ2-3, with TRBD2 matching over 15 bases. Losses at the gene ends were 7 bases for V and 6 bases for J; bases not matched to a gene: 6. The CDR3 has 15 amino acids. Germline CDR1 is SGHRS and CDR2 is YFSETQ. The CDR3 spells CASAPGTSGRDTQYF. The CDR3 region has the DNA TGCGCCAGCGCCCCCGGGACTAGCGGGAGGGATACGCAGTATTTT.

This clone came up once. The gene calls are TRBV27 and TRBJ2-6, with 10 bases aligning to TRBD1. The CDR3 extends over 16 amino acids. After removal of 6 bases from V and 1 base from J, the junction contained 3 bases not matched to a gene. Per the germline V gene, CDR1 is MNHEY and CDR2 is SMNVEV (reference sequence). The CDR3 spells CASRKDRGSGANVLTF. In DNA form, the CDR3 reads TGTGCCAGCAGGAAGGACAGGGGGTCTGGGGCCAACGTCCTGACTTTC. The variable domain in full, completed from reference TRBV27 and TRBJ2-6, reads EAQVTQNPRYLITVTGKKLTVTCSQNMNHEYMSWYRQDPGLGLRQIYYSMNVEVTDKGDVPEGYKVSRKEKRNFPLILESPSPNQTSLYFCASRKDRGSGANVLTFGAGSRLTVL.

The rearrangement joins TRBV2 to TRBJ2-7, with TRBD1 identical over 8 bases. The CDR3 spans 13 residues. J lost 2 bases, V lost 7 bases, and 4 bases had no gene match. The germline CDR1 and CDR2 sequences are SNHLY and FYNNEI. For the CDR3, the DNA is TGTGCCAGCATGGAGGGACAGGCCTACGAGCAGTACTTC. It is translated as CASMEGQAYEQYF.

On this clone itself: The sample holds other DNA sequences that translate to the same CDR3. The V call is TRBV6-1, the J call TRBJ1-1; maybe TRBD1 (6 bases). The CDR3 sequence is 13 residues long. The V gene lost 3 bases and the J gene lost 4 bases, with 9 bases spanning the gap. CDR1 and CDR2 from the germline V gene are MNHNS and SASEGT. The CDR3 spells CASSERGGTEAFF. Written as DNA, the CDR3 is TGTGCCAGCAGTGAGAGAGGGGGCACTGAAGCTTTCTTT.

About this clone: The sample holds other DNA sequences that translate to the same CDR3. The chain combines TRBV5-1 with TRBJ1-3, with unresolved D. From germline, CDR1 is SGHRS and CDR2 YFSETQ. The germline V and J ends were trimmed by 0 bases and 0 bases, with 4 bases remaining between them. CDR3 length: 14 residues. CDR3 sequence (DNA): TGCGCCAGCAGCTTGGACAGCTCTGGAAACACCATATATTTT. It yields the protein CASSLDSSGNTIYF.

The V and J genes are TRBV15 and TRBJ2-3; 11 nucleotides line up with TRBD2. The trim removed 6 bases at V and 5 bases at J, leaving 4 bases unmatched. CDR3 length: 14 residues. In germline, CDR1 is LNHNV, CDR2 YYDKDF (reference sequence). This chain's CDR3 is CATRWGTSGDTQYF. For the CDR3, the DNA is TGTGCCACCAGGTGGGGGACTAGCGGAGATACGCAGTATTTT.

This rearrangement joins TRBV3-1 (or the pseudogene TRBV3-2) to TRBJ1-1, with TRBD1 identical over 10 bases. The CDR3 totals 15 residues. V gave up 1 base and J gave up 7 bases; unmatched junction bases: 6. Per germline, CDR1 LGHDT and CDR2 YNNKEL (reference sequence). The CDR3 DNA is TGTGCCAGCAGCCAAGCCCCGGGACAGGGGTTTGAAGCTTTCTTT. As protein: CASSQAPGQGFEAFF.

The chain is built from TRBV5-1 and TRBJ2-3; 9 bases are a match to TRBD2. J gave up 4 bases and V 2 bases, and 5 bases lay outside the gene matches. CDR1 is SGHRS, CDR2 YFSETQ, per germline. This CDR3 is built from 15 residues. In DNA form, the CDR3 reads TGCGCCAGCAGCTTCGGCGGGGGGGCCGCAGATACGCAGTATTTT. As protein: CASSFGGGAADTQYF.

This chain joins TRBV5-1 and TRBJ2-2, with D unresolved. This CDR3 region has 15 residues. V lost 4 bases to trimming and J lost 7 bases, with 17 bases between them. The germline CDR1 and CDR2 sequences are SGHRS and YFSETQ. The CDR3 spells CASSLTLTIGGELFF. The CDR3 coding sequence is TGCGCCAGCAGCCTCACATTAACGATTGGCGGGGAGCTGTTTTTT.

The chain couples TRBV20-1 to TRBJ2-7, with a weak D call TRBD2 (5 bases). The germline CDR1 and CDR2 sequences are DFQATT and SNEGSKA (reference sequence). The V end lost 3 bases, the J end lost 0 bases, and 12 bases lay between the germline ends. The CDR3 contains 14 residues. CDR3 bases: TGCAGTGCTAGTAAAAACGGGGTCTCCTACGAGCAGTACTTC. This translates into CSASKNGVSYEQYF.

This rearrangement joins TRBV2 to TRBJ1-2; D call uncertain. There are 10 residues in the CDR3. Germline V gene data show CDR1 as SNHLY and CDR2 as FYNNEI. The germline V and J ends were trimmed by 8 bases and 9 bases, with 10 bases remaining between them. The CDR3 spells CASGGGSYTF. In DNA form, the CDR3 reads TGTGCCAGCGGAGGAGGAAGCTACACCTTC.